These 14 T cell receptor beta chains share one sample of origin, sequenced in a study of blood T cell repertoires in COVID-19. Repertoires were generated with immunoSEQ multiplex PCR, while TCRdb's copy carries only in-frame clones and drops some. The sample shows fewer than 200,000 clones, approximately 87% of them seen only once. Source material: PBMCs or T cells enriched from blood (not recorded which). The receptors derive from a woman aged 45-65 years who had recovered from COVID-19.

This chain links TRBV27 with TRBJ2-1, with 7 bases lining up with TRBD2. CDR1 and CDR2 (germline): MNHEY, SMNVEV (reference sequence). The CDR3 has 15 amino acids. Unmatched junction bases numbered 11, after V lost 5 bases and J lost 7 bases. The CDR3 region has the DNA TGTGCCAGCAGTCCCGGGGGGAGCGTATCTAATGAGCAGTTCTTC. This gives the protein CASSPGGSVSNEQFF.

This chain uses TRBV6-2 or TRBV6-3 with TRBJ2-7, with a possible D match to TRBD1 (5 bases). The CDR3 covers 13 residues. Trimming shortened V by 2 bases and J by 5 bases, and 10 bases separated the two germline ends. Germline V gene lookup returns CDR1 MNHEY and CDR2 SVGEGT. CDR3 protein: CASSYRIRDEQYV. The CDR3 region has the DNA TGTGCCAGCAGTTACCGAATCAGGGACGAGCAGTACGTC.

The gene calls are TRBV28 and TRBJ1-5; TRBD1 might be the D (5 bases). V dropped 8 bases and J dropped 4 bases, with 12 bases sitting between them. CDR3 length: 13 amino acids. Germline V CDR1 and CDR2: MDHEN, SYDVKM. The CDR3 DNA follows: TGTGCCAGCGCGACAGTAACAAATCAGCCCCAGCATTTT. Protein sequence: CASATVTNQPQHF. Full variable domain (outside the CDR3, taken from reference TRBV28 and TRBJ1-5): DVKVTQSSRYLVKRTGEKVFLECVQDMDHENMFWYRQDPGLGLRLIYFSYDVKMKEKGDIPEGYSVSREKKERFSLILESASTNQTSMYLCASATVTNQPQHFGDGTRLSIL.

V is TRBV6-5 and J is TRBJ1-3; D is undetermined. V was clipped by 11 bases and J by 2 bases, with 16 bases between them. Germline V gene lookup returns CDR1 MNHEY and CDR2 SVGAGI. This CDR3 comprises 14 residues. CDR3 bases: TGTGCCGCACAGCCGCAGCACGCTGGAAACACCATATATTTT. It specifies CAAQPQHAGNTIYF.

The chain joins TRBV9 to TRBJ2-2, with D maybe TRBD2 (6 bases). V was clipped by 1 base and J by 0 bases, with 13 bases between them. Germline CDR1 SGDLS, CDR2 YYNGEE. There are 17 residues in the CDR3. DNA of the CDR3: TGTGCCAGCAGCGTACGGAGGGCTTACTCGAACACCGGGGAGCTGTTTTTT. It encodes CASSVRRAYSNTGELFF.

The CDR3 region is CASRAVGAGEKLFF. The CDR3, as DNA: TGTGCCAGCAGGGCGGTTGGGGCAGGTGAAAAACTGTTTTTT. The V call is TRBV14, the J call TRBJ1-4; D might be TRBD1 (5 bases). Germline-derived CDR1 and CDR2 are SGHDN and FVKESK. This CDR3 contains 14 residues. V lost 6 bases to trimming and J lost 7 bases, with 15 bases between them.

The rearrangement links TRBV4-1 to TRBJ2-3; TRBD1 aligns across 7 bases. This CDR3 has 15 amino acids. The V gene's germline CDR1 is MGHRA and CDR2 YSYEKL. The junction had 6 bases not matched to a gene; V was cut back by 1 base and J by 5 bases. CDR3 loop: CASSQVMPGGDTQYF. CDR3 nucleotide sequence: TGCGCCAGCAGCCAAGTAATGCCAGGGGGAGATACGCAGTATTTT.

This chain links TRBV4-1 with TRBJ1-2; D is unclear. V lost 3 bases to trimming and J lost 6 bases, with 17 bases between them. Per germline, CDR1 MGHRA and CDR2 YSYEKL. The length of the CDR3 is 15 residues. The CDR3 here is CASSHPPPGANGYTF. CDR3 nucleotides: TGCGCCAGCAGCCACCCACCCCCCGGTGCGAATGGCTACACCTTC.

V gene TRBV4-1 combines with J gene TRBJ2-1; 10 positions match TRBD2. There are 16 residues in the CDR3. Unmatched junction bases numbered 2, after V lost 1 base and J lost 2 bases. Germline V lookup: CDR1 MGHRA, CDR2 YSYEKL. CDR3 residues: CASSQASGRAYNEQFF. CDR3 coding DNA: TGCGCCAGCAGCCAAGCAAGCGGGAGGGCCTACAATGAGCAGTTCTTC.

V is TRBV30 and J is TRBJ1-1, with D perhaps TRBD1 (5 bases). The CDR3 has 13 amino acids. In germline, CDR1 is GTSNPN, CDR2 SVGIG (reference sequence). The V gene lost 0 bases and the J gene lost 10 bases, with 15 bases spanning the gap. The CDR3 nucleotides are TGTGCCTGGAGTGTACTAAAGGGGCGAGGAGCTTTCTTT. Translated: CAWSVLKGRGAFF.

This clone turned up a few times. The V and J genes are TRBV28 and TRBJ1-5; a weak D match, TRBD1 (5 bases). Germline V lookup: CDR1 MDHEN, CDR2 SYDVKM. V dropped 7 bases and J dropped 7 bases, with 17 bases sitting between them. The CDR3 totals 14 residues. The CDR3 bases are TGTGCCAGCAAGGTTCCAGGGTTGAGGCAGCCCCAGCATTTT. Protein product: CASKVPGLRQPQHF.

The chain joins TRBV2 to TRBJ1-1; TRBD1 might be the D (5 bases). There are 13 residues in the CDR3. V was cut by 11 bases and J by 0 bases, with 13 bases left in between. The germline CDR1 and CDR2 sequences are SNHLY and FYNNEI. CDR3 in DNA: TGTGCCCTTAGGGGAGGGGTGAACACTGAAGCTTTCTTT. Translating gives CALRGGVNTEAFF.

J is TRBJ1-2 and V is TRBV27; TRBD1 matches at 10 bases. The CDR3 covers 15 residues. Germline V gene lookup returns CDR1 MNHEY and CDR2 SMNVEV (reference sequence). V was clipped by 3 bases and J by 3 bases; unmatched bases: 4. CDR3 DNA: TGTGCCAGCAGTTTCGACGGACAGGGGGACTATGGCTACACCTTC. It encodes CASSFDGQGDYGYTF.

J is TRBJ1-2 and V is TRBV12-3 or TRBV12-4, with 7 bases lining up with TRBD1. CDR3 size: 13 residues. The junction had 10 bases not matched to a gene; V was cut back by 6 bases and J by 9 bases. CDR3: CASSLQGIGRYTF. The CDR3 DNA sequence: TGTGCCAGCAGCCTACAGGGGATCGGTCGCTACACCTTC.